Following are 24 T cell receptor beta chains from one sample sequenced in a study of shared clonotypes between healthy human individuals. Produced via immunoSEQ multiplex PCR; TCRdb's table is partial and in-frame only. The sample records 1.6 million or so clones, roughly 96% being singletons. The material sequenced was naive CD4+ T cells sorted from blood. Subset of the sample: CD45RA+ positively selected. These receptors all come from a man aged 25 to 40 in good health.

The genes are TRBV2 and TRBJ2-5, with D perhaps assigned TRBD1 or TRBD2 (6 bases each). Germline-derived CDR1 and CDR2 are SNHLY and FYNNEI. Trimming took 3 bases from V and 7 from J, leaving 21 bases between them. The CDR3 contains 16 residues. The CDR3 DNA follows: TGTGCCAGCAGTGACGGCGGGGCTAGCGTAGGGGGGACCCAGTACTTC. Translating gives CASSDGGASVGGTQYF.

The rearrangement uses TRBV11-2 and TRBJ1-4; weak D call: TRBD1 (5 bases). The CDR3 sequence is 14 residues long. V lost 6 bases to trimming and J lost 7 bases, with 15 bases between them. CDR1 and CDR2 (germline): SGHAT, FQNNGV. CDR3 in DNA: TGTGCCAGCAGTAACCGGGGGAGGAGTGAAAAACTGTTTTTT. This translates into CASSNRGRSEKLFF.

The gene calls are TRBV29-1 and TRBJ2-7, with D possibly matching TRBD2 (5 bases). The germline V gene has CDR1 SQVTM and CDR2 ANQGSEA. CDR3 size: 13 residues. The ends were cut back, 3 bases at V and 0 bases at J, with 9 bases in the middle. Here the CDR3 reads CSVDEGSSYEQYF. The CDR3 region has the DNA TGCAGCGTTGACGAGGGTAGCTCCTACGAGCAGTACTTC.

The chain has TRBV6-5 and TRBJ2-7; the D is unclear. The CDR3 is 15 amino acids. V was clipped by 2 bases and J by 4 bases, with 15 bases between them. Germline V gene sequence: CDR1 MNHEY, CDR2 SVGAGI. The CDR3 is CASSYGSIPSYEQYF. CDR3 nucleotide sequence: TGTGCCAGCAGTTACGGTTCTATTCCAAGTTACGAGCAGTACTTC.

V is TRBV5-4 and J is TRBJ2-2; possibly TRBD1 or TRBD2 for D (6 bases each). The CDR3 covers 16 residues. Germline V gene sequence: CDR1 SGHNT, CDR2 YYREEE (reference sequence). V lost 4 bases, J lost 0 bases, and 13 bases lay in between. The chain's CDR3 is CASSRGGGANTGELFF. The CDR3 DNA follows: TGTGCCAGCAGCCGAGGGGGAGGAGCGAACACCGGGGAGCTGTTTTTT.

Concerning this clone itself: In the same sample, other DNA sequences code for this CDR3. The CDR3 sequence is CASSLGGSGNTIYF. CDR3 nucleotide sequence: TGCGCCAGCAGCTTGGGAGGGTCAGGAAACACCATATATTTT. The chain recombines TRBV5-1 with TRBJ1-3, with unresolved D. The germline V and J ends were trimmed by 0 bases and 4 bases, with 8 bases remaining between them. The germline CDR1 and CDR2 sequences are SGHRS and YFSETQ. The CDR3 length is 14 residues. The variable domain in full, with the rest retrieved from reference TRBV5-1 and TRBJ1-3, is KAGVTQTPRYLIKTRGQQVTLSCSPISGHRSVSWYQQTPGQGLQFLFEYFSETQRNKGNFPGRFSGRQFSNSRSEMNVSTLELGDSALYLCASSLGGSGNTIYFGEGSWLTVV.

V and J are TRBV15 and TRBJ1-5; 7 bases fit TRBD1. The CDR3 consists of 16 residues. Trimming cost V 3 bases and J 5 bases; bases outside gene matches: 10. Germline CDR1 and CDR2: LNHNV and YYDKDF (reference sequence). The CDR3 region has the DNA TGTGCCACCAGCAGCCTACAGGGGAAAGGCGATCAGCCCCAGCATTTT. Translating it yields CATSSLQGKGDQPQHF. The complete variable domain, with remaining parts taken from reference TRBV15 and TRBJ1-5, reads DAMVIQNPRYQVTQFGKPVTLSCSQTLNHNVMYWYQQKSSQAPKLLFHYYDKDFNNEADTPDNFQSRRPNTSFCFLDIRSPGLGDTAMYLCATSSLQGKGDQPQHFGDGTRLSIL.

The V call is TRBV10-3, the J call TRBJ1-2, with D perhaps matching TRBD1 (5 bases). The V gene's germline CDR1 is ENHRY and CDR2 SYGVKD. V was trimmed by 0 bases and J by 2 bases, leaving 7 bases between them. The CDR3 sequence is 14 residues long. CDR3 DNA sequence: TGTGCCATCAGTGAGTCCGCAGGGAACTATGGCTACACCTTC. Translated, it gives CAISESAGNYGYTF.

The chain employs TRBV7-2 and TRBJ2-2; 7 bases line up with TRBD1. V lost 7 bases, J lost 7 bases, and 9 bases stayed unmatched. The CDR3 is 14 residues long. Germline values: CDR1 SGHTA, CDR2 FQGNSA. The CDR3 nucleotides read TGTGCCAGCATCGAAACAGGGGTGGGCGGGGAGCTGTTTTTT. As protein: CASIETGVGGELFF.

A single count supports this clone. This chain uses TRBV2 with TRBJ2-7; maybe TRBD2 (6 bases). With 0 bases removed from V and 4 bases from J, the gap between germline ends came to 13 bases. Germline-derived CDR1 and CDR2 are SNHLY and FYNNEI. This CDR3 is built from 15 residues. This CDR3 is CASSEAGGSGYEQYF. The DNA for the CDR3 is TGTGCCAGCAGTGAAGCGGGAGGTTCGGGATACGAGCAGTACTTC. Using reference TRBV2 and TRBJ2-7 for the parts outside the CDR3, the full variable domain is EPEVTQTPSHQVTQMGQEVILRCVPISNHLYFYWYRQILGQKVEFLVSFYNNEISEKSEIFDDQFSVERPDGSNFTLKIRSTKLEDSAMYFCASSEAGGSGYEQYFGPGTRLTVT.

The V call is TRBV4-2, the J call TRBJ2-1, with 7 bases aligning to TRBD2. The CDR3 is made up of 17 amino acids. Losses at the gene ends were 1 base for V and 0 bases for J; bases not matched to a gene: 6. CDR1 is LGHNA, CDR2 YNFKEQ, per germline. The CDR3 protein is CASSQGRGGNSYNEQFF. The DNA for the CDR3 is TGTGCCAGCAGCCAAGGTCGGGGAGGGAACTCCTACAATGAGCAGTTCTTC.

The chain uses TRBV28 and TRBJ2-7, with D perhaps being TRBD1 or TRBD2 (5 bases each). Germline CDR1 is MDHEN and CDR2 is SYDVKM. Trimming cost V 6 bases and J 4 bases, with 16 bases left between them. This CDR3 comprises 14 residues. CDR3 DNA: TGTGCCAGCAGCCCTGACAGCCCGGGGTACGAGCAGTACTTC. Protein: CASSPDSPGYEQYF.

The chain is built from TRBV28 and TRBJ1-2; 9 positions agree with TRBD1. With V trimmed by 5 bases and J by 8 bases, 6 bases remained unmatched. Germline V CDR1 and CDR2: MDHEN, SYDVKM. This CDR3 spans 13 amino acids. The CDR3 reads CASSLDRGTGYTF. DNA for the CDR3: TGTGCCAGCAGTCTGGACAGGGGAACGGGCTACACCTTC.

This chain uses TRBV7-9 with TRBJ2-7, with 9 bases aligning to TRBD1. CDR3 size: 15 residues. Germline CDR1 is SEHNR and CDR2 is FQNEAQ (reference sequence). V shed 4 bases, J shed 2 bases, and the junction held 6 bases outside the gene matches. The CDR3, as DNA: TGTGCCAGCAGCTGGGGACAGGGTTGGACCTACGAGCAGTACTTC. Translation: CASSWGQGWTYEQYF.

V usage is TRBV11-2 and J usage is TRBJ2-7; the D is unclear. The CDR3 extends over 16 amino acids. The V end lost 5 bases, the J end lost 4 bases, and 21 bases lay between the germline ends. Germline assignment: CDR1 SGHAT and CDR2 FQNNGV. CDR3 region: CASSDITRTLWYEQYF. The DNA of the CDR3 is TGTGCCAGCAGCGACATAACACGGACCCTCTGGTACGAGCAGTACTTC.

The count of this clone is one. This chain links TRBV10-3 with TRBJ2-1; TRBD1 agrees at 8 bases. This CDR3 comprises 13 residues. The germline V gene encodes CDR1 ENHRY and CDR2 SYGVKD. The V and J ends lost 7 bases and 5 bases, in that order; junction bases with no gene match: 4. CDR3 coding DNA: TGTGCCATCACAGGGGGCCTCGACAATGAGCAGTTCTTC. Its translation: CAITGGLDNEQFF.

The gene calls are TRBV6-1 and TRBJ2-2; D unclear. The CDR3 consists of 14 residues. The V end was cut by 4 bases, the J end by 0 bases, with 6 bases between. CDR1 and CDR2 (germline): MNHNS, SASEGT. The CDR3 bases are TGTGCCAGCAGTGCTAAGACGAACACCGGGGAGCTGTTTTTT. Encoded protein: CASSAKTNTGELFF.

The sample holds one count of this clone. The CDR3 nucleotides read TGTGCCAGCAGCGTCTCCCCGGGCACCCGGAATGAGCAGTTCTTC. This translates into CASSVSPGTRNEQFF. The chain recombines TRBV9 with TRBJ2-1; D unclear. Germline V gene data show CDR1 as SGDLS and CDR2 as YYNGEE. Trimming left V 2 bases short and J 7 bases short, with 16 bases between. This CDR3 is built from 15 residues.

V usage is TRBV28 and J usage is TRBJ1-1; D is undetermined. With 9 bases removed from V and 6 bases from J, the gap between germline ends came to 20 bases. Germline V gene data show CDR1 as MDHEN and CDR2 as SYDVKM. The CDR3 has 14 residues. The CDR3 is CASSSPVRASEAFF. The CDR3 region has the DNA TGTGCCAGTAGTAGTCCGGTACGGGCCTCTGAAGCTTTCTTT.

The chain employs TRBV2 and TRBJ1-5; D is uncertain. V lost 4 bases to trimming and J lost 0 bases, with 13 bases between them. This CDR3 contains 16 residues. The V gene's germline CDR1 is SNHLY and CDR2 FYNNEI. CDR3: CASSVLPGHSNQPQHF. In DNA form, the CDR3 reads TGTGCCAGCAGTGTTTTGCCAGGCCATAGCAATCAGCCCCAGCATTTT.

J is TRBJ2-2 and V is TRBV10-3, with D maybe TRBD2 (6 bases). This CDR3 spans 14 amino acids. V was trimmed by 4 bases and J by 6 bases, leaving 12 bases between them. Germline V gene lookup returns CDR1 ENHRY and CDR2 SYGVKD. The CDR3 sequence is CAISGLEGPGELFF. The CDR3 bases are TGTGCCATCAGTGGTTTGGAGGGCCCCGGGGAGCTGTTTTTT.

V is TRBV29-1 and J is TRBJ2-7, with a weak D call TRBD1 (8 bases). The CDR3 is 15 amino acids. V lost 6 bases and J 1 base, leaving 19 bases between the germline ends. CDR1 is SQVTM and CDR2 is ANQGSEA in the germline V gene. The CDR3 region has the DNA TGCAGCGTGGGGAGGGGGGACAGGCCTTCCTACGAGCAGTACTTC. Translated, it gives CSVGRGDRPSYEQYF.

This chain joins TRBV5-4 and TRBJ1-4; D may be TRBD1 (5 bases). The CDR3 is made up of 16 amino acids. Germline CDR1 SGHNT, CDR2 YYREEE (reference sequence). Trimming left V 4 bases short and J 5 bases short, with 18 bases between. The CDR3, as DNA: TGTGCCAGCAGCGGGAGGGACGGCGGGGGGAATGAAAAACTGTTTTTT. Translated: CASSGRDGGGNEKLFF.

V usage is TRBV13 and J usage is TRBJ2-1, with TRBD2 matching 11 bases. The J segment lost 7 bases and the V segment lost 1 base, leaving 3 bases of the junction unmatched. The CDR3 is 15 amino acids. Germline V gene sequence: CDR1 PRHDT, CDR2 FYEKMQ (reference sequence). CDR3 DNA: TGTGCCAGCAGCTTAGAGGGACTAGCGGTAAATGAGCAGTTCTTC. Residues: CASSLEGLAVNEQFF. Complete variable domain (other parts from reference TRBV13 and TRBJ2-1): AAGVIQSPRHLIKEKRETATLKCYPIPRHDTVYWYQQGPGQDPQFLISFYEKMQSDKGSIPDRFSAQQFSDYHSELNMSSLELGDSALYFCASSLEGLAVNEQFFGPGTRLTVL.